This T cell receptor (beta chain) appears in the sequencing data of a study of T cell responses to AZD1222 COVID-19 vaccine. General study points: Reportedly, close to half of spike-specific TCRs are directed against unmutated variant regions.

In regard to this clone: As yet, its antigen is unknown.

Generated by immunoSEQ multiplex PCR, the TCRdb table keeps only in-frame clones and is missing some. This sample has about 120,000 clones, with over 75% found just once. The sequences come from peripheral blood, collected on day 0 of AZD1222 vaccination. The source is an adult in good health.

CDR3: CASSRWGGWRTEAFF. The DNA for the CDR3 is TGTGCCAGCAGTAGGTGGGGGGGCTGGCGCACTGAAGCTTTCTTT. This chain joins TRBV3-1 (or the pseudogene TRBV3-2) and TRBJ1-1; D is perhaps TRBD1 (6 bases). CDR1 is LGHDT and CDR2 is YNNKEL in the germline V gene (reference sequence). CDR3 length: 15 residues. Trimming pared 6 bases from V and 4 bases from J, leaving 18 bases between.